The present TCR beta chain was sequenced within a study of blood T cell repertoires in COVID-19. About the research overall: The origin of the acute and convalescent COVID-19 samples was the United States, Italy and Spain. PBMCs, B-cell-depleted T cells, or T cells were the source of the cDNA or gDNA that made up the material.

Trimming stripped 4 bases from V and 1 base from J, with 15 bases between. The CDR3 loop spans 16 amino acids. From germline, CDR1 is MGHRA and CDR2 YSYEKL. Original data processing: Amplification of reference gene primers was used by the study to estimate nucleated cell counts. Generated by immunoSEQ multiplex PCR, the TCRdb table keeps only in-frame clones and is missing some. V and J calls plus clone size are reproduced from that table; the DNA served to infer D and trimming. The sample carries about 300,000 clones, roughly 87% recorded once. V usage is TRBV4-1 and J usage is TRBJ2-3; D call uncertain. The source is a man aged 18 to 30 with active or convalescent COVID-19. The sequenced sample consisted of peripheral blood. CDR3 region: CASSLNSRGGTDTQYF. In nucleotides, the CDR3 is TGCGCCAGCAGCCTCAATTCTAGAGGAGGCACAGATACGCAGTATTTT.